A selection of T cell receptor beta chains follows, all from one sample in a study of cytotoxic CD8 clonotypes in ibrutinib-treated CLL. Assay used: immunoSEQ multiplex PCR; TCRdb lists only in-frame clones, some missing. Of under 300,000 clones detected, 70% to 80% appear once; the ten largest clones hold about 5.3%. The specimen comprised PBMCs, sampled at disease progression, from a patient treated with ibrutinib. These receptors were collected from a human donor with chronic lymphocytic leukemia. Each CDR3 is given with its conserved first and last residue. A D gene is named only where the DNA matches it firmly. Expanded clones are given a class, and other clones once, few, many or no size at all.

J gene: TRBJ2-4
clone size: NA
V gene: TRBV19
D gene: NA
CDR3 DNA: TGTGCCAGTAGCCTCCCGTTGGGCACCCTAGCCAAAAACATTCAGTACTTC
CDR3 protein: CASSLPLGTLAKNIQYF

J gene: TRBJ2-5
clone size: NA
V gene: TRBV5-4
D gene: TRBD2
CDR3 DNA: TGTGCCAGCAGCTTGGGGACTAGCGGTGAGACCCAGTACTTC
CDR3 protein: CASSLGTSGETQYF

J gene: TRBJ2-2
clone size: few
V gene: TRBV7-8
D gene: NA
CDR3 DNA: TGTGCCAGCAGCACGGTCGCGGAGCTGTTTTTT
CDR3 protein: CASSTVAELFF

J gene: TRBJ2-3
clone size: once
V gene: TRBV9
D gene: NA
CDR3 DNA: TGTGCCAGCAGCGTATGGGGTAGTCCGCCAGATACGCAGTATTTT
CDR3 protein: CASSVWGSPPDTQYF

J gene: TRBJ2-3
clone size: NA
V gene: TRBV7-9
D gene: NA
CDR3 DNA: TGTGCCAGCAATACAGCCCTTAGCACAGATACGCAGTATTTT
CDR3 protein: CASNTALSTDTQYF

J gene: TRBJ2-1
clone size: once
V gene: TRBV2
D gene: NA
CDR3 DNA: TGTGCCAGCAGTGAAAGACAGGACAATGAGCAGTTCTTC
CDR3 protein: CASSERQDNEQFF

J gene: TRBJ1-2
clone size: NA
V gene: TRBV5-6
D gene: NA
CDR3 DNA: TGTGCCAGCAGCTTGGGGCAGAACTATGGCTACACCTTC
CDR3 protein: CASSLGQNYGYTF

J gene: TRBJ2-7
clone size: NA
V gene: TRBV5-1
D gene: NA
CDR3 DNA: TGCGCCAGCAGCAGTTCCTACGAGCAGTACTTC
CDR3 protein: CASSSSYEQYF

J gene: TRBJ2-7
clone size: NA
V gene: TRBV19
D gene: NA
CDR3 DNA: TGTGCCAGTAGTACTAGCCTGTCCTCCTACGAGCAGTACTTC
CDR3 protein: CASSTSLSSYEQYF

J gene: TRBJ1-5
clone size: NA
V gene: TRBV10-3
D gene: NA
CDR3 DNA: TGTGCCATCAAACGGGACAGCAATCAGCCCCAGCATTTT
CDR3 protein: CAIKRDSNQPQHF

J gene: TRBJ2-2
clone size: few
V gene: TRBV7-6
D gene: NA
CDR3 DNA: TGTGCCAGCAGCACCCCCCCGGGCCCGAACACCGGGGAGCTGTTTTTT
CDR3 protein: CASSTPPGPNTGELFF

J gene: TRBJ2-7
clone size: NA
V gene: TRBV11-2
D gene: NA
CDR3 DNA: TGTGCCAGCAGCTTAAGGCAGGGGGGCTACGAGCAGTACTTC
CDR3 protein: CASSLRQGGYEQYF

J gene: TRBJ1-2
clone size: NA
V gene: TRBV28
D gene: NA
CDR3 DNA: TGTGCCAGCTTTAGATGGCCCTCCAAACCCTATGGCTACACCTTC
CDR3 protein: CASFRWPSKPYGYTF

J gene: TRBJ1-2
clone size: NA
V gene: TRBV7-3
D gene: NA
CDR3 DNA: TGTGCCAGCAGCTTTACAGGCAAAGCTAACTATGGCTACACCTTC
CDR3 protein: CASSFTGKANYGYTF

J gene: TRBJ1-2
clone size: NA
V gene: TRBV19
D gene: NA
CDR3 DNA: TGTGCCAGTAGTATCGAAATCGGCTATGGCTACACCTTC
CDR3 protein: CASSIEIGYGYTF

J gene: TRBJ1-2
clone size: many
V gene: TRBV29-1
D gene: TRBD1
CDR3 DNA: TGCAGCGTTGGACCCGCAGAGGGGGCGGCCACCTTC
CDR3 protein: CSVGPAEGAATF

J gene: TRBJ1-2
clone size: NA
V gene: TRBV2
D gene: TRBD1
CDR3 DNA: TGTGCCAGCAGTACAGGGGCCTACTATGGCTACACCTTC
CDR3 protein: CASSTGAYYGYTF

J gene: TRBJ1-1
clone size: NA
V gene: TRBV5-1
D gene: TRBD1
CDR3 DNA: TGCGCCAGCAGCCTGACAGGGGCGGAAGCTTTCTTT
CDR3 protein: CASSLTGAEAFF

J gene: TRBJ2-2
clone size: NA
V gene: TRBV6-6
D gene: NA
CDR3 DNA: TGTGCCAGCAGTTACTCGGCCGGGGAGCTGTTTTTT
CDR3 protein: CASSYSAGELFF

J gene: TRBJ1-6
clone size: NA
V gene: TRBV18
D gene: NA
CDR3 DNA: TGTGCCAGCTCTAAGGGACAAATTATCAATTCACCCCTCCACTTT
CDR3 protein: CASSKGQIINSPLHF

J gene: TRBJ2-5
clone size: NA
V gene: TRBV19
D gene: TRBD2
CDR3 DNA: TGTGCCAGTAGTAGGGAGGCGGGGGTGGAGACCCAGTACTTC
CDR3 protein: CASSREAGVETQYF

J gene: TRBJ1-1
clone size: NA
V gene: TRBV5-6
D gene: NA
CDR3 DNA: TGTGCCAGCAGCTTGGGACTGATGAACACTGAAGCTTTCTTT
CDR3 protein: CASSLGLMNTEAFF

J gene: TRBJ2-2
clone size: once
V gene: TRBV7-9
D gene: TRBD2
CDR3 DNA: TGTGCCAGCAGAGGACAGCCGGGACTAGCGGGACAGAACACCGGGGAGCTGTTTTTT
CDR3 protein: CASRGQPGLAGQNTGELFF

J gene: TRBJ2-7
clone size: NA
V gene: TRBV29-1
D gene: TRBD2
CDR3 DNA: TGCAGCGTCGCCGGGACTAGCGGGAGATTCTACGAGCAGTACTTC
CDR3 protein: CSVAGTSGRFYEQYF

J gene: TRBJ2-7
clone size: NA
V gene: TRBV15
D gene: TRBD1
CDR3 DNA: TGTGCCACCAGCCCACACGGGGCAGGGGGAAACGAGCAGTACTTC
CDR3 protein: CATSPHGAGGNEQYF

J gene: TRBJ2-7
clone size: NA
V gene: TRBV7-2
D gene: TRBD2
CDR3 DNA: TGTGCCAGCAGCTTAGGGTGGGCTAGCGGCTACGAGCAGTACTTC
CDR3 protein: CASSLGWASGYEQYF